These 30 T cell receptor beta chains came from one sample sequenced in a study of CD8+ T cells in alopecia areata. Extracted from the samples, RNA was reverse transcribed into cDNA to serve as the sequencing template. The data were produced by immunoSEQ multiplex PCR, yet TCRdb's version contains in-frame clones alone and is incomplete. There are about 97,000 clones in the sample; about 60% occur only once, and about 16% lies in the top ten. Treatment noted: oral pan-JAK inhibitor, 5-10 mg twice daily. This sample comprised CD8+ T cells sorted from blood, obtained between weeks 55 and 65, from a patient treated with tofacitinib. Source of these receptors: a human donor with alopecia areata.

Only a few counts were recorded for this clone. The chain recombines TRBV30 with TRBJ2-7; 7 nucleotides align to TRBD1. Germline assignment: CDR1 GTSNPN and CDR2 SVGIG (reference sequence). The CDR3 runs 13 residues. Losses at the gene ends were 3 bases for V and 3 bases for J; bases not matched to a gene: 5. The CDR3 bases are TGTGCCTGGAGAGGGGACAGAGGCTACGAGCAGTACTTC. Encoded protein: CAWRGDRGYEQYF.

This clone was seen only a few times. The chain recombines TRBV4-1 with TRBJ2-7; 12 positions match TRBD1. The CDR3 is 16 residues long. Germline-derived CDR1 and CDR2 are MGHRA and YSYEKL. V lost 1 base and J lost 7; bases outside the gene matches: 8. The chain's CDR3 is CASSQASGTGGWEQYF. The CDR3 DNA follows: TGCGCCAGCAGCCAAGCTTCCGGGACAGGGGGCTGGGAGCAGTACTTC.

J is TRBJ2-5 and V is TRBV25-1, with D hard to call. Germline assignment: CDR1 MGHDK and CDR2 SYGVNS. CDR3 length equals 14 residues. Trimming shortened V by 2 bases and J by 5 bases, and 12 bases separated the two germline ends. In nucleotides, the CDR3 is TGTGCCAGCAGTGAACGTGGGCTTGAGGAGACCCAGTACTTC. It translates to CASSERGLEETQYF.

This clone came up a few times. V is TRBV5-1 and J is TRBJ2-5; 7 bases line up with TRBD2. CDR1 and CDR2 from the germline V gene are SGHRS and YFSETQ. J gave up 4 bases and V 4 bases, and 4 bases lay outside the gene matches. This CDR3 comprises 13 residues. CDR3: CASSGPGGETQYF. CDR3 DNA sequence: TGCGCCAGCAGCGGCCCGGGAGGAGAGACCCAGTACTTC.

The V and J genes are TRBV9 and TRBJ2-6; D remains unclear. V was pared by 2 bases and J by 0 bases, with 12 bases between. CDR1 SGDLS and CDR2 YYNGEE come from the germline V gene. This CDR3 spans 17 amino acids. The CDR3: CASSVPYLYSGANVLTF. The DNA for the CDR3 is TGTGCCAGCAGCGTCCCTTATCTGTACTCTGGGGCCAACGTCCTGACTTTC.

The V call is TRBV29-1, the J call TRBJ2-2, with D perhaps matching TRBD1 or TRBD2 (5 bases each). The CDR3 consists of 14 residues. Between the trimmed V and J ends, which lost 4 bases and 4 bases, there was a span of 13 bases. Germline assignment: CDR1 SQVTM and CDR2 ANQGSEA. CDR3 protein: CSVARDGRTGELFF. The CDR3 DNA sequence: TGCAGCGTTGCGAGGGACGGTCGCACCGGGGAGCTGTTTTTT.

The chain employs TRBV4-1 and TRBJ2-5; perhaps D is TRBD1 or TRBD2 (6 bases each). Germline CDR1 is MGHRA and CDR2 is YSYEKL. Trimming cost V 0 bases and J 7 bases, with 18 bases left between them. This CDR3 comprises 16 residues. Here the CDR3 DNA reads TGCGCCAGCAGCCAAGATCCGCTCGGGGGCAGGGTGACCCAGTACTTC. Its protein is CASSQDPLGGRVTQYF.

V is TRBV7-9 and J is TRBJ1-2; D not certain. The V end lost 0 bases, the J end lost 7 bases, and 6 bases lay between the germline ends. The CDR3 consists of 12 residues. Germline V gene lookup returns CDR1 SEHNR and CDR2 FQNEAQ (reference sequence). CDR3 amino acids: CASSLAAPGYTF. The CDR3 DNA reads TGTGCCAGCAGCTTAGCGGCACCTGGCTACACCTTC.

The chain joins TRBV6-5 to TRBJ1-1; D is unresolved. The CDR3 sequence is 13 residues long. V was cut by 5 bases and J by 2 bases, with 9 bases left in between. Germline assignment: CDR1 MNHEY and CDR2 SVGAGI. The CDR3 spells CASSPGANTEAFF. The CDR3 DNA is TGTGCCAGCAGTCCAGGTGCTAACACTGAAGCTTTCTTT.

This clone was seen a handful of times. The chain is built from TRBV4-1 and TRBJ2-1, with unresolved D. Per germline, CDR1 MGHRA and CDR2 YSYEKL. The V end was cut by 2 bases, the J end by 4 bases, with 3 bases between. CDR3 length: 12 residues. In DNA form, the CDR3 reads TGCGCCAGCAGCCAATCGTACAATGAGCAGTTCTTC. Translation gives CASSQSYNEQFF.

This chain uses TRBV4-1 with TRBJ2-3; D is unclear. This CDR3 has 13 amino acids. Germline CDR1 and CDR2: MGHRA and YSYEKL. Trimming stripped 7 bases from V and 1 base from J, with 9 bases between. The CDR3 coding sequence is TGCGCCAGCATCGGCCAGGGCACAGATACGCAGTATTTT. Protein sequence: CASIGQGTDTQYF.

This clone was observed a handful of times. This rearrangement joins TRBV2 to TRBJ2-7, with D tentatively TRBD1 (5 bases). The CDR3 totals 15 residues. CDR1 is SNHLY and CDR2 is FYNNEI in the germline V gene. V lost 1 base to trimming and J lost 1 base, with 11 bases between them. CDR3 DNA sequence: TGTGCCAGCAGTGAAGAGTACAACAGGTCCTACGAGCAGTACTTC. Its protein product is CASSEEYNRSYEQYF. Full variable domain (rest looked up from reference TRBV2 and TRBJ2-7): EPEVTQTPSHQVTQMGQEVILRCVPISNHLYFYWYRQILGQKVEFLVSFYNNEISEKSEIFDDQFSVERPDGSNFTLKIRSTKLEDSAMYFCASSEEYNRSYEQYFGPGTRLTVT.

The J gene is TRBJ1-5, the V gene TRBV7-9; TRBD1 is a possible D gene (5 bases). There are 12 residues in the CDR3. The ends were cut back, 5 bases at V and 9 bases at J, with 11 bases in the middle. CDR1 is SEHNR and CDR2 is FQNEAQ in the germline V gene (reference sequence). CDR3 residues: CASSPPGGPQHF. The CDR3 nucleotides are TGTGCCAGCAGCCCCCCCGGGGGGCCCCAGCATTTT.

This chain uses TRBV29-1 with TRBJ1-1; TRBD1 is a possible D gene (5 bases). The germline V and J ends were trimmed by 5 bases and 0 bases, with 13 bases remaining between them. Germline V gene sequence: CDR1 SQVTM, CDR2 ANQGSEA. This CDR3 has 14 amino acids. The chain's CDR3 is CSVRMGRVNTEAFF. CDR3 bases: TGCAGCGTTCGAATGGGCAGGGTGAACACTGAAGCTTTCTTT.

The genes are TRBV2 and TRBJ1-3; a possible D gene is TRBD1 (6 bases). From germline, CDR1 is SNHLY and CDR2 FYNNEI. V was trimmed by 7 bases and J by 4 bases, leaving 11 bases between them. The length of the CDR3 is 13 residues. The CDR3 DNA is TGTGCCAGCATGGGGGCAGACGGAAACACCATATATTTT. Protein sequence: CASMGADGNTIYF. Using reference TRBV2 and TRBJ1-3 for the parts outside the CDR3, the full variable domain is EPEVTQTPSHQVTQMGQEVILRCVPISNHLYFYWYRQILGQKVEFLVSFYNNEISEKSEIFDDQFSVERPDGSNFTLKIRSTKLEDSAMYFCASMGADGNTIYFGEGSWLTVV.

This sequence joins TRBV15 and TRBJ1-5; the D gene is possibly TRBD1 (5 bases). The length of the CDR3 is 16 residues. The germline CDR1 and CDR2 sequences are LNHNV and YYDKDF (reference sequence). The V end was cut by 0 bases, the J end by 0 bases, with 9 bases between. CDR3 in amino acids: CATSREEGVSNQPQHF. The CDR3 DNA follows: TGTGCCACCAGCAGAGAGGAAGGGGTTAGCAATCAGCCCCAGCATTTT.

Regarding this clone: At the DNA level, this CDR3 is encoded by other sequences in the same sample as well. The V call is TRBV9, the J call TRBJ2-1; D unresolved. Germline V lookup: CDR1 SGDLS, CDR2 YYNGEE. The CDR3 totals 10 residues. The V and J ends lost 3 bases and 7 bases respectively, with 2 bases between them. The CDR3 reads CASSGNEQFF. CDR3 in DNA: TGTGCCAGCAGCGGTAATGAGCAGTTCTTC.

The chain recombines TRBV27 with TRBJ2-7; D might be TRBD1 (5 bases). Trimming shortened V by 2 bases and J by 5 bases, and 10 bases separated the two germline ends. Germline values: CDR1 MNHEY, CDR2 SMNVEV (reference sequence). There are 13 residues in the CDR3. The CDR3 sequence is CASSLNRLHEQYF. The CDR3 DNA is TGTGCCAGCAGTTTAAACAGGCTCCACGAGCAGTACTTC.

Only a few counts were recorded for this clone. CDR3 coding DNA: TGCAGCGTTGAGAGCCGGGGGGGGAGGAGCACAGATACGCAGTATTTT. This translates into CSVESRGGRSTDTQYF. V is TRBV29-1 and J is TRBJ2-3; 8 bases agree with TRBD2. CDR1 SQVTM and CDR2 ANQGSEA come from the germline V gene. The CDR3 is 16 residues long. After removal of 3 bases from V and 0 bases from J, the junction contained 8 bases not matched to a gene.

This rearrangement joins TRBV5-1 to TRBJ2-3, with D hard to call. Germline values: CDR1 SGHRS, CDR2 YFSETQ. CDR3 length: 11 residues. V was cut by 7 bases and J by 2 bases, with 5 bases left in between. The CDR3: CASGFTDTQYF. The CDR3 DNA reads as TGCGCCAGCGGATTCACAGATACGCAGTATTTT.

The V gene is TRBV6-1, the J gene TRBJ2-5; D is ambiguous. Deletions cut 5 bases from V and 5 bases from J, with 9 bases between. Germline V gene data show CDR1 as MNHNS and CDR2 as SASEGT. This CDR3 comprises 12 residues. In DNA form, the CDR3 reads TGTGCCAGCAGTCTGGGCAGGGAGACCCAGTACTTC. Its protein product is CASSLGRETQYF.

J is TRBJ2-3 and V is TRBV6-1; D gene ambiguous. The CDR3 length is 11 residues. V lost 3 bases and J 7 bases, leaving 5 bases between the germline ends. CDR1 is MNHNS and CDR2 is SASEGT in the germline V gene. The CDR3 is CASSETNTQYF. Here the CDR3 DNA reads TGTGCCAGCAGTGAGACAAATACGCAGTATTTT.

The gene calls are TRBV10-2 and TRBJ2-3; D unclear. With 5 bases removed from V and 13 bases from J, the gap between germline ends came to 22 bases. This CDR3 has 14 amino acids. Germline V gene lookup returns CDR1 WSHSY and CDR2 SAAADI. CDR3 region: CASSPGQEALEKYF. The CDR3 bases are TGCGCCAGCAGTCCAGGCCAGGAAGCATTAGAGAAGTATTTT.

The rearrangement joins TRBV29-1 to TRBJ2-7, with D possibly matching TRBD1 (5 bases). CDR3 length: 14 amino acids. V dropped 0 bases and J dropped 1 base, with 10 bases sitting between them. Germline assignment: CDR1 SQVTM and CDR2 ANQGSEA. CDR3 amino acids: CSVEDPGMSYEQYF. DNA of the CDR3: TGCAGCGTTGAAGATCCAGGGATGTCCTACGAGCAGTACTTC.

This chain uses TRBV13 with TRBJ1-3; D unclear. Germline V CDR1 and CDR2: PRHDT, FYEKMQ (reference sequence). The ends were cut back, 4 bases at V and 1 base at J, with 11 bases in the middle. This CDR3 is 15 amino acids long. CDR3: CASSSLVVSGNTIYF. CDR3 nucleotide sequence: TGTGCCAGCAGCTCTTTAGTGGTTTCTGGAAACACCATATATTTT.

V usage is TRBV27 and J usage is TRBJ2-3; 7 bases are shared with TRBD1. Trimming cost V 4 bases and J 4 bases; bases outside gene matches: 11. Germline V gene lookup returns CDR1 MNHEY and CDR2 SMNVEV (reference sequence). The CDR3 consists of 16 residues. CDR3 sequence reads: CASSSTGYGRSDTQYF. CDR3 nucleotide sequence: TGTGCCAGCAGTTCGACAGGGTACGGTCGATCAGATACGCAGTATTTT.

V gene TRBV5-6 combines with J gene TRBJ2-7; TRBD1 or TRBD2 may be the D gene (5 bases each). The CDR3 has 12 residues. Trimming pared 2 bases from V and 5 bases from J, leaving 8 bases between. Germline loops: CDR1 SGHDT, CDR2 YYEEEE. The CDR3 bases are TGTGCCAGCAGCTTTTGGGGGAACGAGCAGTACTTC. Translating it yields CASSFWGNEQYF.

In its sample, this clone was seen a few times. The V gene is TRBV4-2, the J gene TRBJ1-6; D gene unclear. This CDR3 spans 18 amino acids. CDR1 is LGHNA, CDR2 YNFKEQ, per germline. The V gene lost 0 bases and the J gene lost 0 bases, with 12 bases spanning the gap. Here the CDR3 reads CASSQEGVANSYNSPLHF. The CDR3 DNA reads TGTGCCAGCAGCCAAGAGGGCGTGGCGAACTCCTATAATTCACCCCTCCACTTT.

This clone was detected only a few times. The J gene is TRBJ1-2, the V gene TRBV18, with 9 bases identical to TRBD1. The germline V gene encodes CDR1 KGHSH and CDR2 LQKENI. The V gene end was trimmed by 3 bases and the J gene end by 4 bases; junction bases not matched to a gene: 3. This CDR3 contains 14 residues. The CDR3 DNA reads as TGTGCCAGCTCACCGGACAGGGGCAGCTATGGCTACACCTTC. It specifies CASSPDRGSYGYTF.

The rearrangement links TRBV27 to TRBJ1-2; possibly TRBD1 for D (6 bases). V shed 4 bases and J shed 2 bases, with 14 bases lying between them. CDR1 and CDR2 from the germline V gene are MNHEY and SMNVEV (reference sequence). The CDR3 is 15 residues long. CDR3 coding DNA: TGTGCCAGCAGTTCCCGGTTGACAGGAAACTATGGCTACACCTTC. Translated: CASSSRLTGNYGYTF.